Shown below are 4 T cell receptor beta chains from a single sample sequenced in a study of early T cells in non-severe SARS-CoV-2 infection. From the 5' RACE reads, TCRdb called clonotypes with MiXCR, one entry per CDR3 protein. The data contain tens of thousands of distinct CDR3 sequences, roughly 11% of them seen just once; the ten biggest clones take up approximately 5.9%. The sample was whole blood. The receptors stem from an adult who was a healthcare worker with PCR-confirmed SARS-CoV-2 infection or an uninfected control (not recorded which).

CDR3 residues: CASSPNQGQGEKLFF. The DNA for the CDR3 is TGTGCCAGCTCTCCGAATCAAGGACAGGGTGAAAAACTGTTTTTT. The gene calls are TRBV18 and TRBJ1-4; TRBD1 matches at 8 bases. There are 15 residues in the CDR3. CDR1 is KGHSH and CDR2 is LQKENI in the germline V gene. The trim removed 6 bases at V and 7 bases at J, leaving 10 bases unmatched. The full variable domain, its missing parts supplied by reference TRBV18 and TRBJ1-4, is NAGVMQNPRHLVRRRGQEARLRCSPMKGHSHVYWYRQLPEEGLKFMVYLQKENIIDESGMPKERFSAEFPKEGPSILRIQQVVRGDSAAYFCASSPNQGQGEKLFFGSGTQLSVL.

The rearrangement links TRBV12-3 or TRBV12-4 to TRBJ2-1; D possibly corresponds to TRBD2 (6 bases). The CDR3 extends over 13 amino acids. Trimming left V 7 bases short and J 2 bases short, with 9 bases between. The CDR3 bases are TGTGCCAGCAATAGCGGCCCCTACAATGAGCAGTTCTTC. Translating gives CASNSGPYNEQFF.

This clonotype was seen a few times. The chain uses TRBV7-6 and TRBJ2-5; D ambiguous. The V gene lost 3 bases and the J gene lost 6 bases, with 14 bases spanning the gap. The germline V gene has CDR1 SGHVS and CDR2 FNYEAQ. This CDR3 region has 14 residues. The CDR3 bases are TGTGCCAGCAGCTTGACCCGGTCCTCCCAGACCCAGTACTTC. Translating gives CASSLTRSSQTQYF.

This clonotype has more than one count but fewer than ten. The chain combines TRBV28 with TRBJ2-2; 7 bases match TRBD2. Germline trimming cut 7 bases from V and 2 bases from J; bases unmatched to any gene: 10. Germline V gene lookup returns CDR1 MDHEN and CDR2 SYDVKM. The CDR3 sequence is 16 residues long. The CDR3 DNA sequence: TGTGCCAGCAAACCTTTTGCGGGAGATAACACCGGGGAGCTGTTTTTT. Amino acids: CASKPFAGDNTGELFF.